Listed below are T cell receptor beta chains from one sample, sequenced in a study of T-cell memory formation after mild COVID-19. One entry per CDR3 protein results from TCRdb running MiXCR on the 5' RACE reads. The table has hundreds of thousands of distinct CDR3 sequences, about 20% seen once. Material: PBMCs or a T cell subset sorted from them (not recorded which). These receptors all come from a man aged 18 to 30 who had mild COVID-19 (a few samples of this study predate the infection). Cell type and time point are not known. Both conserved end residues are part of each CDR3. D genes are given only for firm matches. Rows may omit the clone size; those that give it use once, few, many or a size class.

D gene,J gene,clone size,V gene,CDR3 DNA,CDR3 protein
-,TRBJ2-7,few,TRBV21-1,TGTGCCAGCAGCAAAGGCCTGTCGGGGAGCTCCTACGAGCAGTACTTC,CASSKGLSGSSYEQYF
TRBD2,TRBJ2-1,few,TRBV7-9,TGTGCCAGCAGCTTAGGTTCGGGGGGGGCCCCCTACAATGAGCAGTTCTTC,CASSLGSGGAPYNEQFF
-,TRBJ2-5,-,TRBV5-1,TGCGCCAGCAGCTTGTCCCCAGGGCCCGAGACCCAGTACTTC,CASSLSPGPETQYF
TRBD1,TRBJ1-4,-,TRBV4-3,TGCGCCAGCAGCCAATATCAGGGGGCAACTAATGAAAAACTGTTTTTT,CASSQYQGATNEKLFF
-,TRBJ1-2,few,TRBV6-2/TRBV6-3,TGTGCCAGCAGTTACTCGCTATGGGGAAATGAATATGGCTACACCTTC,CASSYSLWGNEYGYTF
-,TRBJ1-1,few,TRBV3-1,TGTGCCAGCAGCCACCCGAACACTGAAGCTTTCTTT,CASSHPNTEAFF
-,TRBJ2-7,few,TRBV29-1,TGCAGCGTTGTATTCGCGGAGTTCTACGAGCAGTACTTC,CSVVFAEFYEQYF
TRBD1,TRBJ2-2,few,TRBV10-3,TGTGCCATCAGTGAACTTACAGGGGGCCCCGGGGAGCTGTTTTTT,CAISELTGGPGELFF
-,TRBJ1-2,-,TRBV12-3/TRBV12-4,TGTGCCAGCTCCGCTGGGCAGGGGCGCGGGGCATATGGCTACACCTTC,CASSAGQGRGAYGYTF
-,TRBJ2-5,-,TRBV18,TGTGCCAGCTCACCGCGGGCCGGGAACCAAGAGACCCAGTACTTC,CASSPRAGNQETQYF
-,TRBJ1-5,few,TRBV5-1,TGCGCCAGCAGCGCCGGGGCCGGGGATCAGCCCCAGCATTTT,CASSAGAGDQPQHF
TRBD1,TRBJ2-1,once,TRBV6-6,TGTGCCAGCAGTTACGGACAGGGGGTATCTGATGAGCAGTTCTTC,CASSYGQGVSDEQFF
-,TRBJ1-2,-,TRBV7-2,TGTGCCAGCACCACAGGGCATCCGAACTATGGCTACACCTTC,CASTTGHPNYGYTF